This TCR beta chain emerged from a study of blood T cell repertoires in COVID-19. For the study at large: The study drew acute and convalescent COVID-19 samples from the United States, Italy and Spain. PBMCs, B-cell-depleted T cells, or T cells provided the cDNA or gDNA that made up the material.

Germline-derived CDR1 and CDR2 are SGHVS and FQNEAQ. J lost 0 bases, V lost 1 base, and 3 bases had no gene match. The CDR3 totals 16 residues. About this clone: Other DNA sequences of this sample code for an identical CDR3.

Per the original data handling: Quantification of nucleated cells was approximated via reference gene primer amplification. Produced via immunoSEQ multiplex PCR; TCRdb's table is partial and in-frame only. The V and J calls and clone size come from that table; D and trimming were worked out from the DNA. Of around 62,000 clones listed, just under 90% are singletons. The receptor was derived from a man aged 55 to 70 with acute or convalescent COVID-19. The chain recombines TRBV7-8 with TRBJ2-3, with 8 bases matching TRBD1. Sequenced input: peripheral blood. The CDR3 sequence: CASSLVTGASTDTQYF. DNA of the CDR3: TGTGCCAGCAGCTTAGTGACAGGGGCGAGCACAGATACGCAGTATTTT.